Each of the 17 T cell receptor beta chains below was sequenced from the same sample in a study of blood T cells in healthy people across ages. A sample-barcoded 5' primer and a J-beta primer mix were used in a second PCR of about 7 to 12 cycles. TCRdb fed the 5' RACE reads into MiXCR, producing one record per CDR3 protein. Of about 280,000 distinct CDR3 sequences listed, around 27% are singletons. The specimen sequenced was blood. Every receptor here comes from a woman between 70 and 85 years old in good health.

V is TRBV27 and J is TRBJ2-4, with TRBD2 matching over 14 bases. Looked up from germline, CDR1 is MNHEY and CDR2 is SMNVEV (reference sequence). After removal of 8 bases from V and 9 bases from J, the junction contained 6 bases not matched to a gene. The CDR3 contains 14 residues. The CDR3 sequence: CASGLAGGQGIQYF. The CDR3 DNA follows: TGTGCCAGCGGACTAGCGGGGGGTCAGGGCATTCAGTACTTC.

This clonotype has just a few counts. The chain combines TRBV6-1 with TRBJ2-1, with TRBD2 matching 10 bases. Unmatched junction bases numbered 8, after V lost 2 bases and J lost 4 bases. The CDR3 runs 17 residues. Germline-derived CDR1 and CDR2 are MNHNS and SASEGT. CDR3 amino acids: CASSERWTSGLYNEQFF. CDR3 DNA: TGTGCCAGCAGTGAACGATGGACTAGCGGCCTATACAATGAGCAGTTCTTC.

This clonotype was seen a handful of times. The chain has TRBV6-1 and TRBJ2-1; no definite D call. This CDR3 spans 14 amino acids. V shed 3 bases and J shed 8 bases, with 14 bases lying between them. Germline V lookup: CDR1 MNHNS, CDR2 SASEGT. CDR3 in DNA: TGTGCCAGCAGTGATTCCCACCTCGGTGATGAGCAGTTCTTC. Residues: CASSDSHLGDEQFF.

This chain connects TRBV2 to TRBJ1-1; D uncertain. Germline CDR1 and CDR2: SNHLY and FYNNEI. V lost 7 bases and J 3 bases, leaving 6 bases between the germline ends. This CDR3 contains 11 residues. The CDR3, as DNA: TGTGCCAGCATTTGGGACACTGAAGCTTTCTTT. It specifies CASIWDTEAFF.

The gene calls are TRBV6-2 or TRBV6-3 and TRBJ2-5; possible D gene TRBD2, 6 bases. The germline gives CDR1 MNHEY, CDR2 SVGEGT. This CDR3 comprises 15 residues. Deletions cut 7 bases from V and 3 bases from J, with 18 bases between. CDR3 DNA: TGTGCCAGCAACCAACGCCTAGCGATGAAAGAGACCCAGTACTTC. This translates into CASNQRLAMKETQYF.

The CDR3 sequence: CASSRRQGARGTEAFF. The CDR3, as DNA: TGTGCCAGCAGCCGACGACAGGGGGCCCGGGGCACTGAAGCTTTCTTT. The chain couples TRBV3-1 to TRBJ1-1, with 10 bases lining up with TRBD1. After removal of 4 bases from V and 4 bases from J, the junction contained 9 bases not matched to a gene. The CDR3 has 16 residues. The germline gives CDR1 LGHDT, CDR2 YNNKEL (reference sequence).

For the CDR3, the DNA is TGCAGTGCTCCGGGGGTTCGTAGCGGGAGCAAAGAGACCCAGTACTTC. The encoded protein is CSAPGVRSGSKETQYF. The J gene is TRBJ2-5, the V gene TRBV20-1; 9 bases match TRBD2. J was trimmed by 3 bases and V by 5 bases; bases with no gene match: 13. The CDR3 contains 16 residues. Germline lookup yields CDR1 DFQATT and CDR2 SNEGSKA (reference sequence).

The rearrangement links TRBV10-3 to TRBJ2-7; D ambiguous. CDR3 length: 11 residues. The V gene lost 4 bases and the J gene lost 5 bases, with 6 bases spanning the gap. Germline V gene lookup returns CDR1 ENHRY and CDR2 SYGVKD. The CDR3 is CAISAADEQYF. The CDR3 bases are TGTGCCATCAGTGCGGCAGACGAGCAGTACTTC.

J is TRBJ2-5 and V is TRBV20-1; weak D call: TRBD1 (6 bases). The DNA end lines up better with TRBJ2-7; the J call may be wrong. CDR3 length: 15 amino acids. The V gene's germline CDR1 is DFQATT and CDR2 SNEGSKA (reference sequence). The CDR3 coding sequence is TGCAGTGCTAAAAAACGTGGACAGTATTCCTACGAGCAGTACTTC. Translating it yields CSAKKRGQYSYEQYF.

This clonotype has a handful of counts. The genes are TRBV2 and TRBJ2-2; D gene uncertain. The CDR3 runs 13 residues. CDR1 and CDR2 (germline): SNHLY, FYNNEI. Deletions cut 4 bases from V and 4 bases from J, with 7 bases between. In nucleotides, the CDR3 is TGTGCCAGCAGTGGACAAGGCACCGGGGAGCTGTTTTTT. Protein product: CASSGQGTGELFF. Full variable domain (outside the CDR3, taken from reference TRBV2 and TRBJ2-2): EPEVTQTPSHQVTQMGQEVILRCVPISNHLYFYWYRQILGQKVEFLVSFYNNEISEKSEIFDDQFSVERPDGSNFTLKIRSTKLEDSAMYFCASSGQGTGELFFGEGSRLTVL.

The chain links TRBV4-1 to TRBJ1-2; D possibly corresponds to TRBD1 (6 bases). V dropped 5 bases and J dropped 8 bases, with 15 bases sitting between them. Germline CDR1 reads MGHRA; CDR2 reads YSYEKL. This CDR3 is 13 amino acids long. Written as DNA, the CDR3 is TGCGCCAGCAGCTACCTGGGGGCGAAAGGCTACACCTTC. It specifies CASSYLGAKGYTF.

This clonotype was recorded a few times. J is TRBJ1-4 and V is TRBV29-1; 8 bases line up with TRBD1. This CDR3 has 12 residues. With V trimmed by 7 bases and J by 8 bases, 6 bases remained unmatched. The germline CDR1 and CDR2 sequences are SQVTM and ANQGSEA. The CDR3 reads CSGWTGREKLFF. CDR3 coding DNA: TGCAGCGGATGGACAGGGCGAGAAAAACTGTTTTTT.

For this clonotype: No conserved phenylalanine or tryptophan ends this CDR3, so it is likely a read error. The rearrangement joins TRBV5-1 to TRBJ2-1; D possibly corresponds to TRBD2 (6 bases). The CDR3 has 14 residues. The germline V and J ends were trimmed by 0 bases and 12 bases, with 16 bases remaining between them. Germline CDR1 reads SGHRS; CDR2 reads YFSETQ. CDR3 nucleotide sequence: TGCGCCAGCAGCTTGGGGAGGGGCAGCGTCGGGCAGTTCCTC. It yields the protein CASSLGRGSVGQFL.

V is TRBV5-1 and J is TRBJ1-1; 7 bases line up with TRBD1. CDR1 and CDR2 (germline): SGHRS, YFSETQ. The CDR3 consists of 15 residues. The V gene end was trimmed by 4 bases and the J gene end by 2 bases; junction bases not matched to a gene: 8. CDR3 residues: CASSPKTGRNTEAFF. The CDR3 nucleotides read TGCGCCAGCAGCCCAAAGACAGGGAGAAACACTGAAGCTTTCTTT.

The sample holds a few counts of this clonotype. The V call is TRBV14, the J call TRBJ1-2; no reliable D call. This CDR3 is 13 amino acids long. V was clipped by 5 bases and J by 4 bases, with 11 bases between them. In germline, CDR1 is SGHDN, CDR2 FVKESK. In nucleotides, the CDR3 is TGTGCCAGCAGCGCTTCGCTTTCCTATGGCTACACCTTC. It is translated as CASSASLSYGYTF. Combining the CDR3 with reference TRBV14 and TRBJ1-2 gives the whole variable domain EAGVTQFPSHSVIEKGQTVTLRCDPISGHDNLYWYRRVMGKEIKFLLHFVKESKQDESGMPNNRFLAERTGGTYSTLKVQPAELEDSGVYFCASSASLSYGYTFGSGTRLTVV.

This clonotype was detected ten times or more. The V and J genes are TRBV5-5 and TRBJ2-5; D gene unclear. V was pared by 0 bases and J by 6 bases, with 6 bases between. The germline CDR1 and CDR2 sequences are SGHKS and YYEKEE (reference sequence). This CDR3 has 12 residues. The CDR3 DNA reads as TGTGCCAGCAGCTTGGAAGAGAAGACCCAGTACTTC. This sequence encodes CASSLEEKTQYF.

This clonotype was seen only a few times. The genes are TRBV5-1 and TRBJ1-1; D is undetermined. The CDR3 totals 12 residues. The germline V gene encodes CDR1 SGHRS and CDR2 YFSETQ. Trimming stripped 5 bases from V and 1 base from J, with 6 bases between. CDR3 DNA sequence: TGCGCCAGCAGAAATTCGAACACTGAAGCTTTCTTT. The encoded protein is CASRNSNTEAFF. Full variable domain (outside the CDR3, taken from reference TRBV5-1 and TRBJ1-1): KAGVTQTPRYLIKTRGQQVTLSCSPISGHRSVSWYQQTPGQGLQFLFEYFSETQRNKGNFPGRFSGRQFSNSRSEMNVSTLELGDSALYLCASRNSNTEAFFGQGTRLTVV.